This TCR beta chain was obtained from a study of blood T cell repertoires in COVID-19. Turning to the study itself: COVID-19 samples from acute and convalescent phases originated in the United States, Italy and Spain. PBMCs, B-cell-depleted T cells, or T cells provided the cDNA or gDNA that made up the material.

In its sample, this clone was seen once. The Seattle patients joined while their infection was active and were tracked longitudinally afterward. Germline loops: CDR1 SGDLS, CDR2 YYNGEE. The junction had 4 bases not matched to a gene; V was cut back by 5 bases and J by 1 base. The CDR3 consists of 16 residues. Sequencing was performed with immunoSEQ multiplex PCR; in TCRdb, only in-frame clones are kept and a portion is missing. This repertoire shows a few hundred thousand clones, approximately 89% found once; its top ten account for around 10%. The rearrangement uses TRBV9 and TRBJ2-2, with TRBD2 identical over 11 bases. The sequence was collected from a woman younger than 45 with COVID-19, enrolled during active disease. Sequencing input: peripheral blood. CDR3 sequence reads: CASRPTSGVNTGELFF. The CDR3, as DNA: TGTGCCAGCAGACCGACTAGCGGGGTGAACACCGGGGAGCTGTTTTTT.